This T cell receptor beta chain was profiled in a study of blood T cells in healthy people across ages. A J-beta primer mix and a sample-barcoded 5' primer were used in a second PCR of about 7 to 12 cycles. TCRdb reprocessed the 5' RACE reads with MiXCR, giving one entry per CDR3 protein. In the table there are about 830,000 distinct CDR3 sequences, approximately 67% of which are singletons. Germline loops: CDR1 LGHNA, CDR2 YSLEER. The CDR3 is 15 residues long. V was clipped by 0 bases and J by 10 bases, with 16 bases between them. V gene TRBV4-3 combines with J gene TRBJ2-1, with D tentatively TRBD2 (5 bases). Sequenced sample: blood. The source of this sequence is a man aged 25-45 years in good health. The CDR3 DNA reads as TGCGCCAGCAGCCAAGATCTGTCCCTAGCTGGAGAGCAGTTCTTC. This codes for CASSQDLSLAGEQFF.